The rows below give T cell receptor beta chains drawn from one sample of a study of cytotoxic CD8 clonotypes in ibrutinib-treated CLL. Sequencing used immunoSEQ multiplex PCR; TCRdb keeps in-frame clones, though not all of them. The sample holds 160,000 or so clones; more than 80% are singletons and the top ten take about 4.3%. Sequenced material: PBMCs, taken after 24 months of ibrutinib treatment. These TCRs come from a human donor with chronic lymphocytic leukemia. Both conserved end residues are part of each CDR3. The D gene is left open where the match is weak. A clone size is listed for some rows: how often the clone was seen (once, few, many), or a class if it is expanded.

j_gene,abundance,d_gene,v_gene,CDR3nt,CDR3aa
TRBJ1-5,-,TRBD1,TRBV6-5,TGTGCCAGCAACAGGGGGCGAGGTGGCAATCAGCCCCAGCATTTT,CASNRGRGGNQPQHF
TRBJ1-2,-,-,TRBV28,TGTGCCAGCAGTTTGACCTCCGGGACGGCCTTTAACTATGGCTACACCTTC,CASSLTSGTAFNYGYTF
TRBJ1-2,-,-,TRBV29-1,TGCAGCGTTGTACTCCTGCTTTCGAGGGCAGGTTATGGCTACACCTTC,CSVVLLLSRAGYGYTF
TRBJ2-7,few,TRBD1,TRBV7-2,TGTGCCAGCAGCAAGGACAGGGTGGGGTCCTACGAGCAGTACTTC,CASSKDRVGSYEQYF
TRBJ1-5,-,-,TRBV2,TGTGCCAGCAGTGAAGGCTCCTCCGGGCCCCAGCATTTT,CASSEGSSGPQHF
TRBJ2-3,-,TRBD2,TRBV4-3,TGCGCCAGCAGCCATCCGCAAAAAATAGCGGGGACGGCAGATACGCAGTATTTT,CASSHPQKIAGTADTQYF
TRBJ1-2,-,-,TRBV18,TGTGCCAGCTTATTGACAGGTTCTAACTATGGCTACACCTTC,CASLLTGSNYGYTF
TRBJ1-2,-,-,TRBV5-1,TGCGCCAGCAGCTTGGAAGTGACACCCCCAGGCTACACCTTC,CASSLEVTPPGYTF
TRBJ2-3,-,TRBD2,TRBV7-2,TGTGCCAGCAGCTTCAAAGCTAGCGGGAGCACAGATACGCAGTATTTT,CASSFKASGSTDTQYF
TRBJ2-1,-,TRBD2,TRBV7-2,TGTGCCAGCAGCATAACTAGCGGGTATTACAATGAGCAGTTCTTC,CASSITSGYYNEQFF
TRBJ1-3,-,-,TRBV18,TGTGCCAGCTCACCACCGCCCAGAGGAAACACCATATATTTT,CASSPPPRGNTIYF
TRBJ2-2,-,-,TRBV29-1,TGCAGCCTTTCAGTGAACACCGGGGAGCTGTTTTTT,CSLSVNTGELFF
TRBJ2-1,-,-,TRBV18,TGTGCCAGCTCACCACTCCTAGAACGAGGTGAGCAGTTCTTC,CASSPLLERGEQFF
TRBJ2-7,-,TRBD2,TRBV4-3,TGCGCCAGCAGCCAAGATCGCAGCGGGAGGTTATACTACGAGCAGTACTTC,CASSQDRSGRLYYEQYF
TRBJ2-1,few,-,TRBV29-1,TGCAGCGTTGGGTCAGGGGGGTACAATGAGCAGTTCTTC,CSVGSGGYNEQFF
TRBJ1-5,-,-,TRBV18,TGTGCCAGCTCACCACAGGGACCCCGCAATCAGCCCCAGCATTTT,CASSPQGPRNQPQHF
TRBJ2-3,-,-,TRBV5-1,TGCGCCAGCACCACTGATCCGAGCACAGATACGCAGTATTTT,CASTTDPSTDTQYF
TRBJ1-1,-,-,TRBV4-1,TGCGCCAGCAGCCAAGAGTACACTGAAGCTTTCTTT,CASSQEYTEAFF
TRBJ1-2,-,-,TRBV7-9,TGTGCCAGCAGCTTATTGGTGGGCAGCTACTATGGCTACACCTTC,CASSLLVGSYYGYTF
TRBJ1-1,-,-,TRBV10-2,TGCGCCAGCAGACCGGGACGGAAGAACACTGAAGCTTTCTTT,CASRPGRKNTEAFF
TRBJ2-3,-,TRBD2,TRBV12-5,TGTGCTAGTGGTTCCGGCGGGGGGCTCACAGATACGCAGTATTTT,CASGSGGGLTDTQYF
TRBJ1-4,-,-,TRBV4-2,TGTGCCAGCAGCCAAGGGTCGGGGTATCACCCCTCGACTAATGAAAAACTGTTTTTT,CASSQGSGYHPSTNEKLFF
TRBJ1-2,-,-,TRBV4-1,TGCGCCAGCAGCCAACGAAGACAGGATCTAAGCTACACCTTC,CASSQRRQDLSYTF
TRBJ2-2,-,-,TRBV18,TGTGCCAGCTCACCGGGAGGGGGAATCACCGGGGAGCTGTTTTTT,CASSPGGGITGELFF
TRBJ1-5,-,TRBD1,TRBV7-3,TGTGCCAGCAGCTTAGCACAGGGGGGAAGCAATCAGCCCCAGCATTTT,CASSLAQGGSNQPQHF
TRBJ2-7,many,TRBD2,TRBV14,TGTGCCAGCAGCCACGGGGGGGGACTGTCCTACGAGCAGTACTTC,CASSHGGGLSYEQYF
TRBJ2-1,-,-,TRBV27,TGTGCCAGCAGACATCAGGGGAATGAGCAGTTCTTC,CASRHQGNEQFF
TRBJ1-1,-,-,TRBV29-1,TGCAGCGTTGCCAGAGACACCTCGAACACTGAAGCTTTCTTT,CSVARDTSNTEAFF
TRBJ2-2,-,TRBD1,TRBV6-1,TGTGCCAGCTATCTAGGACAGGCGAACACCGGGGAGCTGTTTTTT,CASYLGQANTGELFF
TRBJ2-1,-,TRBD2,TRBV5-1,TGCGCCAGCAGCTTAGCGGGGGGGCCGAATGAGCAGTTCTTC,CASSLAGGPNEQFF
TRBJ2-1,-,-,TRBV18,TGTGCCAGCTCAGACAGGTTTTCTTGGATCTTC,CASSDRFSWIF
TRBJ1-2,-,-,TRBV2,TGTGCCAGCACCTTGATCGGCGAGGGGGTCAACTATGGCTACACCTTC,CASTLIGEGVNYGYTF
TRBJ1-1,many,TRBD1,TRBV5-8,TGTGCCAGCAGCTTGTTCAGACAGGGGCCCATGAACACTGAAGCTTTCTTT,CASSLFRQGPMNTEAFF
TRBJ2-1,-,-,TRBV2,TGTGCCACAACCCGCTCCGGGAGCAATGAGCAGTTCTTC,CATTRSGSNEQFF
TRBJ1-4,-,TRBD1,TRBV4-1,TGCGCCAGCAGGGAGACAGGGAGTAATGAAAAACTGTTTTTT,CASRETGSNEKLFF